This TCR beta chain was recorded in a study of OX40 agonist ivuxolimab in advanced cancers. Trimming at V came to 5 bases and at J to 8 bases, leaving 14 bases not matched to a gene. Germline CDR1 SGHVS, CDR2 FQNEAQ. This CDR3 contains 15 residues. Notes on the study in general: Dosing at 0.1 to 3.0 mg/kg was accompanied by clonal expansion of CD4+ and CD8+ blood T cells by week 6. Expanded peripheral T-cell antigen specificity went undetermined. CD4+ T cells averaged fewer expanded clones than CD8+ T cells. A proportion of nonresponders additionally exhibited low normalized T-cell clonal expansion.

About this clone itself: Its cognate antigen is unknown.

Clones were read by immunoSEQ multiplex PCR, and TCRdb kept only the in-frame ones, dropping some. The sample consists of 55,000 to 70,000 clones, around four fifths of them appearing once. The material was CD4+ or CD8+ T cells sorted from blood, obtained in a trial of the OX40 agonist ivuxolimab. This TCR was sampled from an adult with an advanced solid tumor such as melanoma, head and neck, liver or kidney cancer. The genes are TRBV7-8 and TRBJ1-2; 7 bases align to TRBD1. The CDR3 bases are TGTGCCAGCAGCCAGACCGTCCTGACAGGGTCCGGCTACACCTTC. Its protein product is CASSQTVLTGSGYTF. Full variable domain (missing parts from reference TRBV7-8 and TRBJ1-2): GAGVSQSPRYKVAKRGQDVALRCDPISGHVSLFWYQQALGQGPEFLTYFQNEAQLDKSGLPSDRFFAERPEGSVSTLKIQRTQQEDSAVYLCASSQTVLTGSGYTFGSGTRLTVV.